A selection of T cell receptor beta chains follows, all from one sample in a study of T cell responses to AZD1222 COVID-19 vaccine. Produced via immunoSEQ multiplex PCR; TCRdb's table is partial and in-frame only. The sample lists some 96,000 clones, 92% seen once, with under 2% in the top ten. Sequenced material: peripheral blood, taken on day 0 of AZD1222 vaccination. Receptors were obtained from an adult in good health. The CDR3 runs from the conserved cysteine through the conserved F or W. The D gene is left open where the match is weak. The size field is filled for only some rows; it gives once, few, many or a size class.

j_call d_call clone_size v_call cdr3_aa cdr3_nt
TRBJ1-5 NA NA TRBV27 CASSSETSNQPQHF TGTGCCAGCAGTTCAGAAACTAGCAATCAGCCCCAGCATTTT
TRBJ1-1 TRBD1 NA TRBV2 CASRDRQAPKNTEAFF TGTGCCAGCAGGGACAGGCAAGCTCCAAAGAACACTGAAGCTTTCTTT
TRBJ1-5 TRBD1 NA TRBV5-1 CASSPGTGGPNQPQHF TGCGCCAGCAGCCCGGGGACAGGGGGCCCTAATCAGCCCCAGCATTTT
TRBJ1-2 NA NA TRBV6-5 CASSSSNRAPDYGYTF TGTGCCAGCAGTTCGAGTAACCGGGCTCCAGACTATGGCTACACCTTC
TRBJ2-7 NA few TRBV21-1 CASSTIGQYSYEQYF TGTGCCAGCAGCACAATCGGACAGTACTCCTACGAGCAGTACTTC
TRBJ1-1 NA NA TRBV6-4 CASRAGSGPNSEAFF TGTGCCAGCAGGGCCGGCTCAGGGCCGAATTCTGAAGCTTTCTTT
TRBJ1-6 NA few TRBV2 CASSEGFWNSPLHF TGTGCCAGCAGTGAAGGCTTCTGGAATTCACCCCTCCACTTT
TRBJ2-7 TRBD2 NA TRBV5-1 CASSLAAGLSTTHDYEQYF TGCGCCAGCAGCTTGGCCGCGGGACTAAGCACCACCCACGATTACGAGCAGTACTTC
TRBJ2-1 TRBD2 NA TRBV4-1 CASSQATGTSGDNEQFF TGCGCCAGCAGCCAGGCCACCGGGACTAGCGGGGACAATGAGCAGTTCTTC
TRBJ1-1 NA NA TRBV11-3 CASSFGGRGTEAFF TGTGCCAGCAGCTTCGGCGGTCGAGGCACTGAAGCTTTCTTT
TRBJ2-3 NA NA TRBV7-9 CASSFDQLGDTQYF TGTGCCAGCAGCTTCGACCAGTTAGGGGATACGCAGTATTTT
TRBJ1-5 TRBD1 NA TRBV5-5 CASSLDPGQAYSNQPQHF TGTGCCAGCAGCTTGGATCCGGGACAGGCTTATAGCAATCAGCCCCAGCATTTT
TRBJ2-1 TRBD2 NA TRBV9 CASSGGVGLALNEQFF TGTGCCAGCAGCGGAGGGGTCGGACTAGCGTTGAATGAGCAGTTCTTC
TRBJ2-7 TRBD1 NA TRBV9 CASSARQGYEQYF TGTGCCAGCAGCGCCCGACAGGGCTACGAGCAGTACTTC
TRBJ2-7 NA NA TRBV2 CASTPDMISYEQYF TGTGCCAGCACCCCGGACATGATTTCCTACGAGCAGTACTTC
TRBJ2-5 NA NA TRBV28 CASSIPQGGGETQYF TGTGCCAGCAGTATACCTCAGGGGGGCGGGGAGACCCAGTACTTC
TRBJ2-7 NA NA TRBV28 CASSFSGQGNHEQYF TGTGCCAGCAGTTTCTCTGGTCAGGGAAACCACGAGCAGTACTTC
TRBJ2-3 NA NA TRBV2 CASSEGGGGTDTQYF TGTGCCAGCAGTGAAGGTGGGGGAGGCACAGATACGCAGTATTTT
TRBJ2-1 TRBD2 NA TRBV2 CASDPSGTEQFF TGTGCCAGCGACCCGAGCGGGACTGAGCAGTTCTTC
TRBJ1-6 NA NA TRBV30 CAWSQDRGVAPLHF TGTGCCTGGAGTCAGGACCGGGGGGTTGCGCCCCTCCACTTT
TRBJ2-7 TRBD2 NA TRBV7-8 CASSREVGTRFEQYF TGTGCCAGCAGCAGAGAGGTCGGGACTAGGTTCGAGCAGTACTTC
TRBJ2-7 NA NA TRBV5-1 CASSLAGGPAYEQYF TGCGCCAGCAGCTTGGCGGGCGGGCCTGCCTACGAGCAGTACTTC
TRBJ1-1 NA NA TRBV5-4 CASSPGRMNTEAFF TGTGCCAGCAGCCCGGGACGGATGAACACTGAAGCTTTCTTT
TRBJ2-1 TRBD2 NA TRBV11-3 CASSSTGGYNEQFF TGTGCCAGCAGCTCGACCGGGGGGTACAATGAGCAGTTCTTC
TRBJ2-7 NA once TRBV7-9 CASSGTWGAYEQYF TGTGCCAGCAGTGGGACTTGGGGGGCCTACGAGCAGTACTTC
TRBJ2-2 TRBD2 NA TRBV5-1 CASSLRRLAGAPGELFF TGCGCCAGCAGCTTGAGGAGACTAGCGGGAGCCCCCGGGGAGCTGTTTTTT
TRBJ1-3 NA NA TRBV10-3 CAISQGQEGNTIYF TGTGCCATCAGTCAGGGGCAGGAAGGAAACACCATATATTTT
TRBJ2-1 NA NA TRBV3-1/TRBV3-2 CASSFSRALSQFF TGTGCCAGCAGCTTTTCAAGGGCCCTTTCCCAGTTCTTC
TRBJ2-1 NA NA TRBV19 CASRTPGTYGSYGQFF TGTGCCAGTAGGACCCCCGGAACCTATGGGTCTTACGGGCAGTTCTTC
TRBJ2-1 NA NA TRBV21-1 CASSSARQAGDAYNEQFF TGTGCCAGCAGCTCCGCACGTCAAGCGGGAGACGCCTACAATGAGCAGTTCTTC
TRBJ1-4 NA NA TRBV30 CAWTREGVNEKLFF TGTGCCTGGACCCGGGAAGGGGTTAATGAAAAACTGTTTTTT
TRBJ2-7 NA NA TRBV30 CAWSRDSVYEQYF TGTGCCTGGAGCCGGGACTCCGTCTACGAGCAGTACTTC
TRBJ1-2 NA NA TRBV28 CASSLIGTSNYGYTF TGTGCCAGCAGTTTAATAGGGACCTCTAACTATGGCTACACCTTC